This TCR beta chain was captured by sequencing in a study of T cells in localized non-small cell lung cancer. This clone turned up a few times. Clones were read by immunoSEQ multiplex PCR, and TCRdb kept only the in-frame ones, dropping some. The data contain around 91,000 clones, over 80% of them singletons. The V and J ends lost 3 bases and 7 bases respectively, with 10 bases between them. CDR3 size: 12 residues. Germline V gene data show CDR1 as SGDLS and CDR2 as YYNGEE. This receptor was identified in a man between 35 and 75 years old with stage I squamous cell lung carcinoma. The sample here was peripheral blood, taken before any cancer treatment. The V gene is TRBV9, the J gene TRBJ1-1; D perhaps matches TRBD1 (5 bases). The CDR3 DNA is TGTGCCAGCAGCGACACGGGGGATGAAGCTTTCTTT. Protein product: CASSDTGDEAFF.